Each of the 17 T cell receptor beta chains below was sequenced from the same sample in a study of blood T cell repertoires in COVID-19. Sequencing was performed with immunoSEQ multiplex PCR; in TCRdb, only in-frame clones are kept and a portion is missing. Of more than 100,000 clones listed, roughly 85% are singletons. The sample was peripheral blood. The receptors were sampled from a man aged 40-50 years with acute or convalescent COVID-19.

V is TRBV5-4 and J is TRBJ2-2; 13 bases line up with TRBD2. V dropped 4 bases and J dropped 3; count of bases not matched to a gene: 9. This CDR3 is 18 amino acids long. Germline-derived CDR1 and CDR2 are SGHNT and YYREEE (reference sequence). This CDR3 reads CASSLPGLAGLDTGELFF. The CDR3 coding sequence is TGTGCCAGCAGCCTTCCGGGACTAGCGGGACTAGACACCGGGGAGCTGTTTTTT. Filled out from reference TRBV5-4 and TRBJ2-2, the complete variable domain reads ETGVTQSPTHLIKTRGQQVTLRCSSQSGHNTVSWYQQALGQGPQFIFQYYREEENGRGNFPPRFSGLQFPNYSSELNVNALELDDSALYLCASSLPGLAGLDTGELFFGEGSRLTVL.

The chain is built from TRBV5-1 and TRBJ2-5; unclear D gene. V gave up 4 bases and J gave up 1 base, with 8 bases separating them. Germline V gene sequence: CDR1 SGHRS, CDR2 YFSETQ. The CDR3 spans 13 residues. The CDR3 region is CASSLTAQETQYF. CDR3 sequence (DNA): TGCGCCAGCAGCCTTACAGCCCAAGAGACCCAGTACTTC.

The rearrangement links TRBV7-9 to TRBJ2-1; TRBD2 agrees at 9 bases. After removal of 5 bases from V and 6 bases from J, the junction contained 14 bases not matched to a gene. The CDR3 is 17 amino acids. In germline, CDR1 is SEHNR, CDR2 FQNEAQ (reference sequence). CDR3 sequence: CASSPRGREGLSNEQFF. CDR3 nucleotides: TGTGCCAGCAGCCCCCGAGGGCGGGAGGGCCTATCCAATGAGCAGTTCTTC.

The chain recombines TRBV7-2 with TRBJ2-7; TRBD2 agrees at 7 bases. This CDR3 has 14 amino acids. Germline assignment: CDR1 SGHTA and CDR2 FQGNSA. V gave up 4 bases and J gave up 3 bases; unmatched junction bases: 6. For the CDR3, the DNA is TGTGCCAGCAGCTCACAGACGGGGGGCTACGAGCAGTACTTC. It encodes CASSSQTGGYEQYF.

The V and J genes are TRBV5-6 and TRBJ2-1; 8 bases fit TRBD1. V was pared by 3 bases and J by 4 bases, with 9 bases of the junction left unmatched. CDR1 is SGHDT and CDR2 is YYEEEE in the germline V gene. This CDR3 contains 16 residues. CDR3: CASSYGTGRRYNEQFF. The DNA for the CDR3 is TGTGCCAGCAGCTATGGGACAGGTCGACGATACAATGAGCAGTTCTTC.

The V gene is TRBV4-1, the J gene TRBJ2-1, with TRBD2 matching 8 bases. The junction had 6 bases not matched to a gene; V was cut back by 1 base and J by 7 bases. CDR1 MGHRA and CDR2 YSYEKL come from the germline V gene. The CDR3 has 15 amino acids. CDR3 residues: CASSQADGRVNEQFF. The CDR3 DNA sequence: TGCGCCAGCAGCCAAGCGGACGGGAGGGTTAATGAGCAGTTCTTC.

The chain links TRBV6-6 to TRBJ2-7; TRBD1 aligns across 7 bases. CDR3 length: 13 residues. The V segment lost 5 bases and the J segment 4 bases; nucleotides outside the gene matches: 5. Germline lookup yields CDR1 MNHNY and CDR2 SVGAGI (reference sequence). This chain's CDR3 is CASSPTTGYEQYF. The CDR3 DNA sequence: TGTGCCAGCAGTCCAACGACAGGGTACGAGCAGTACTTC.

V usage is TRBV7-9 and J usage is TRBJ2-2; 10 bases map to TRBD1. After removal of 5 bases from V and 7 bases from J, the junction contained 7 bases not matched to a gene. The CDR3 is 15 amino acids. Germline CDR1 reads SEHNR; CDR2 reads FQNEAQ (reference sequence). The CDR3 nucleotides are TGTGCCAGCAGCCGACAGGGGGCGCGAGGCGGGGAGCTGTTTTTT. It codes for CASSRQGARGGELFF.

The V and J genes are TRBV6-6 and TRBJ1-6; D might be TRBD1 (5 bases). The CDR3 is 15 residues long. The germline V gene encodes CDR1 MNHNY and CDR2 SVGAGI (reference sequence). V lost 0 bases to trimming and J lost 9 bases, with 12 bases between them. CDR3 nucleotides: TGTGCCAGCAGTTACTCCAGGGAGGGAGGTTCACCCCTCCACTTT. As protein: CASSYSREGGSPLHF.

The chain recombines TRBV2 with TRBJ2-7; perhaps TRBD1 as D (6 bases). This CDR3 has 14 amino acids. V dropped 6 bases and J dropped 1 base, with 13 bases sitting between them. Germline V CDR1 and CDR2: SNHLY, FYNNEI. The CDR3 coding sequence is TGTGCCAGCAGATACCGGGACACTTCCTACGAGCAGTACTTC. As protein: CASRYRDTSYEQYF.

The J gene is TRBJ1-2, the V gene TRBV10-3; TRBD1 matches at 9 bases. In germline, CDR1 is ENHRY, CDR2 SYGVKD. The CDR3 consists of 14 residues. Unmatched junction bases numbered 12, after V lost 9 bases and J lost 7 bases. The CDR3 bases are TGTGCCATGTCGCCGGGACAGGGAGAATCTGGCTACACCTTC. Protein: CAMSPGQGESGYTF.

The chain carries TRBV19 and TRBJ2-3; 14 nucleotides align to TRBD2. Germline V gives CDR1 LNHDA, CDR2 SQIVND (reference sequence). V shed 2 bases, J shed 6 bases, and the junction held 4 bases outside the gene matches. The length of the CDR3 is 16 residues. The CDR3 region has the DNA TGTGCCAGTAGTATACTGACTAGCGGGGGGGTCGATACGCAGTATTTT. Protein: CASSILTSGGVDTQYF.

This chain connects TRBV30 to TRBJ1-6; D is possibly TRBD1 (6 bases). Germline loops: CDR1 GTSNPN, CDR2 SVGIG (reference sequence). Trimming cost V 4 bases and J 1 base, with 8 bases left between them. This CDR3 is built from 14 residues. The CDR3 bases are TGTGCCTGGAAACAGGGATCCTATAATTCACCCCTCCACTTT. Translating it yields CAWKQGSYNSPLHF.

V gene TRBV10-3 combines with J gene TRBJ1-3; 8 bases agree with TRBD1. V shed 6 bases, J shed 0 bases, and the junction held 4 bases outside the gene matches. CDR1 and CDR2 (germline): ENHRY, SYGVKD. The length of the CDR3 is 15 residues. CDR3 DNA: TGTGCCATCAGAAAACAGGGGGTCTCTGGAAACACCATATATTTT. It translates to CAIRKQGVSGNTIYF.

This clone is a singleton in its sample. CDR3 coding DNA: TGTGCCAGCAGCCCCGCGGGGGCGGTTTATGGCTACACCTTC. Amino acid sequence: CASSPAGAVYGYTF. V and J are TRBV11-2 and TRBJ1-2; D possibly corresponds to TRBD1 (6 bases). Deletions cut 5 bases from V and 5 bases from J, with 15 bases between. The length of the CDR3 is 14 residues. The germline V gene encodes CDR1 SGHAT and CDR2 FQNNGV.

This rearrangement joins TRBV9 to TRBJ2-5; 8 bases are shared with TRBD2. Germline values: CDR1 SGDLS, CDR2 YYNGEE. V lost 0 bases, J lost 2 bases, and 9 bases stayed unmatched. The CDR3 contains 17 residues. The CDR3 DNA follows: TGTGCCAGCAGCGTAGGTTTAGCGGGGAGTGGGCAAGAGACCCAGTACTTC. As protein: CASSVGLAGSGQETQYF.

The chain employs TRBV11-3 and TRBJ2-1; 8 positions agree with TRBD2. This CDR3 comprises 15 residues. CDR1 SGHNT and CDR2 YENEEA come from the germline V gene. Trimming cost V 1 base and J 7 bases; bases outside gene matches: 6. This chain's CDR3 is CASSLATGGPNEQFF. CDR3 DNA: TGTGCCAGCAGCTTAGCGACGGGGGGGCCTAATGAGCAGTTCTTC.